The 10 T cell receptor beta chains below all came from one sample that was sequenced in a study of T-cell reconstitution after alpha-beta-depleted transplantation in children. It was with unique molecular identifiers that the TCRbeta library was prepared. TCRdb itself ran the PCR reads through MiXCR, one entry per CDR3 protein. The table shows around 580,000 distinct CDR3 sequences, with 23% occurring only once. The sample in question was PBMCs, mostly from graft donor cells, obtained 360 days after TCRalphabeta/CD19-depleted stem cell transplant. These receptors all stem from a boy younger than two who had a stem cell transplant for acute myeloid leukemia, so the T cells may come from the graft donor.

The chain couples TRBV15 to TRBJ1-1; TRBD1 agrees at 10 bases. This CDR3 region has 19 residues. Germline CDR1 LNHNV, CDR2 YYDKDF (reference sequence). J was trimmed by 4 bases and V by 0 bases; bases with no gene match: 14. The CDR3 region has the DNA TGTGCCACCAGCAGAGATCGGGATCGGACAGGGGGTGAGACCACTGAAGCTTTCTTT. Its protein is CATSRDRDRTGGETTEAFF. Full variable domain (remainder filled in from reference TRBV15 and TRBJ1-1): DAMVIQNPRYQVTQFGKPVTLSCSQTLNHNVMYWYQQKSSQAPKLLFHYYDKDFNNEADTPDNFQSRRPNTSFCFLDIRSPGLGDTAMYLCATSRDRDRTGGETTEAFFGQGTRLTVV.

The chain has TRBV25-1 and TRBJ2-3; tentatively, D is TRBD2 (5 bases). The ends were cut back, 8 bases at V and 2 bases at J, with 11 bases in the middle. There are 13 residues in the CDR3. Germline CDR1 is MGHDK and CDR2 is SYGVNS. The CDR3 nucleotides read TGTGCCAGCGGTACCGGGAACACAGATACGCAGTATTTT. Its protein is CASGTGNTDTQYF.

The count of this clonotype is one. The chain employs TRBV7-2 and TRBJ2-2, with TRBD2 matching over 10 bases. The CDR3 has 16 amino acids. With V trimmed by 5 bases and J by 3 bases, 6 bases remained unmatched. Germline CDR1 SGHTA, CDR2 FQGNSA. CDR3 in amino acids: CASSPKRGGDTGELFF. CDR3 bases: TGTGCCAGCAGCCCGAAGCGGGGGGGAGACACCGGGGAGCTGTTTTTT.

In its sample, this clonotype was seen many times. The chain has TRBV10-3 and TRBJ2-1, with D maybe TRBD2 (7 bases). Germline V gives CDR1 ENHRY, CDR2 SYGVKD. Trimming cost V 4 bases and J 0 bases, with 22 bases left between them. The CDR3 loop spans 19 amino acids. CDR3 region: CAISAATGYREGSYNEQFF. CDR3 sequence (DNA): TGTGCCATCAGTGCGGCTACAGGGTACAGGGAGGGCTCCTACAATGAGCAGTTCTTC.

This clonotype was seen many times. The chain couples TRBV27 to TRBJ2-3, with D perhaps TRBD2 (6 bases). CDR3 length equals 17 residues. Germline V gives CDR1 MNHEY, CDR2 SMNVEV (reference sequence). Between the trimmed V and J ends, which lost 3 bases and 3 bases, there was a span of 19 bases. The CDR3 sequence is CASSFLGPGDGTDTQYF. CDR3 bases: TGTGCCAGCAGTTTTTTAGGTCCGGGGGATGGTACAGATACGCAGTATTTT.

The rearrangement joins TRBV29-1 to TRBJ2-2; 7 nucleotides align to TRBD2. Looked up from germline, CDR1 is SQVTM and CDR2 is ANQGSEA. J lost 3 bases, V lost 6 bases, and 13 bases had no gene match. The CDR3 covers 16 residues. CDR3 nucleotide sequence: TGCAGCGTGGTTCAGGGAGGGTTAAGTTACACCGGGGAGCTGTTTTTT. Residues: CSVVQGGLSYTGELFF.

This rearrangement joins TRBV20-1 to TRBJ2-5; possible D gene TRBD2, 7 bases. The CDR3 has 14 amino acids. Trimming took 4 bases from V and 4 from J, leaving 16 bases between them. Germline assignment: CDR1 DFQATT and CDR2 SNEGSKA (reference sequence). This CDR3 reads CSAISGGRGETQYF. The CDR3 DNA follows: TGCAGTGCTATATCGGGGGGCCGGGGAGAGACCCAGTACTTC.

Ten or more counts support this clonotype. CDR3: CASTQETQYF. The CDR3 DNA is TGTGCCAGCACTCAAGAGACCCAGTACTTC. The rearrangement joins TRBV21-1 to TRBJ2-5. TRBV21-1 is designated a pseudogene. The CDR3 loop spans 10 amino acids.

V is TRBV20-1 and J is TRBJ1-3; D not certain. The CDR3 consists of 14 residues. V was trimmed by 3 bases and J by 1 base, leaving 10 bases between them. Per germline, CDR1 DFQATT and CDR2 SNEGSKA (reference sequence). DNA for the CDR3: TGCAGTGCTAGCTCGGGGAAATCTGGAAACACCATATATTTT. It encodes CSASSGKSGNTIYF.

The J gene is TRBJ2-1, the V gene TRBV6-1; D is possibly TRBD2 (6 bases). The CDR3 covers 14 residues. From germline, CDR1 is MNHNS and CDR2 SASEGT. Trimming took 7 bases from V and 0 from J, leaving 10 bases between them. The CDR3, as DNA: TGTGCCAGCACCGCGGGGAGCTCCTACAATGAGCAGTTCTTC. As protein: CASTAGSSYNEQFF.